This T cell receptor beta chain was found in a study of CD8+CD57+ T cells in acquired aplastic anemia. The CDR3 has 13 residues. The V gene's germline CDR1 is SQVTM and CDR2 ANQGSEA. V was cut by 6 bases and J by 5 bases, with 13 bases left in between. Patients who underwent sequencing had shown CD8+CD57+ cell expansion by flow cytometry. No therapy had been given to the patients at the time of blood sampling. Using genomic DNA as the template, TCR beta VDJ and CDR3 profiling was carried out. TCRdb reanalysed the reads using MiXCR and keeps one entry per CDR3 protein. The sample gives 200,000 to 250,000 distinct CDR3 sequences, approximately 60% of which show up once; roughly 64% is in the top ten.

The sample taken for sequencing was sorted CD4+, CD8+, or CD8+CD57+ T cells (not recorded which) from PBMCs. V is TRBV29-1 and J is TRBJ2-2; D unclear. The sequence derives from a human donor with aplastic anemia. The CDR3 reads CSVGIPQTGELFF. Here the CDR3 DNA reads TGCAGCGTGGGGATTCCCCAGACCGGGGAGCTGTTTTTT.